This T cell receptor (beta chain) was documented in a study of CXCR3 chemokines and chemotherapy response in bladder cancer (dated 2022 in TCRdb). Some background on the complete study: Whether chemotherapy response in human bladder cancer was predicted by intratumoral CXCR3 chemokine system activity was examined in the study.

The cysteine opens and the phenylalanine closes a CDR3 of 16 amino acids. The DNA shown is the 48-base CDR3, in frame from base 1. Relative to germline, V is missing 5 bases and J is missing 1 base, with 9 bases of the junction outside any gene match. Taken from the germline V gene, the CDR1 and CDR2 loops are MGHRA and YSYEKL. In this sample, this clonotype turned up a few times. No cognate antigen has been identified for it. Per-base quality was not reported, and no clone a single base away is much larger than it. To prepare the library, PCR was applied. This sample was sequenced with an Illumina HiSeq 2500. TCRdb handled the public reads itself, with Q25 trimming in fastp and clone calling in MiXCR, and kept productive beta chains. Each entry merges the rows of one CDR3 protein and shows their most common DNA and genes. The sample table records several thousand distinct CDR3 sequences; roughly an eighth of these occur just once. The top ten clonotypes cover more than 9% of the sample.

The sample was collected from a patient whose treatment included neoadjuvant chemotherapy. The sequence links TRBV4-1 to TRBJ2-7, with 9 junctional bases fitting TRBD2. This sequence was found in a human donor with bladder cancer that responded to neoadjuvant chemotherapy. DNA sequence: TGCGCCAGCAGCGCAACTAGCGGGCCAGGGTCCTACGAGCAGTACTTC. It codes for CASSATSGPGSYEQYF.